This T cell receptor beta chain was sequenced during a study of beta chain features in type 1 diabetes. Study-level findings and limits: High-TCR-expressing cells could be over-represented by cDNA sequencing. Moderate but significant shortening of TCRB CDR3s was recorded in all four CD4+ subsets from Type 1 diabetes patients.

This clone was seen a few times. Its antigen is currently unknown. Trimming pared 4 bases from V and 4 bases from J, leaving 13 bases between. Germline V gives CDR1 SGHDN, CDR2 FVKESK. This CDR3 is 14 amino acids long. Expressed TCRB transcripts got sequenced, as all isolated RNA was reverse transcribed. TCRdb's table, derived via immunoSEQ multiplex PCR, lists solely in-frame clones and lacks some. The profile shows some 350,000 clones, about 10% of them singletons. The source is a man aged 25 to 40 with type 1 diabetes. Source material: central memory CD4+ T cells from blood. The chain uses TRBV14 and TRBJ2-5, with D perhaps matching TRBD2 (5 bases). The CDR3 protein is CASSPLVSGETQYF. CDR3 in DNA: TGTGCCAGCAGCCCACTAGTCTCCGGAGAGACCCAGTACTTC.